This TCR beta chain was documented in a study of T cell repertoires in cytomegalovirus infection. For the study at large: Evidence of both CMV infection and a matching HLA type came from public TCR beta signatures. General study points: Summed public TCR beta family frequency identified CMV carriers bearing the relevant HLA. Dominant in the ex vivo response were TCR beta clonotypes restricted by HLA-C and specific for CMV.

The table lists this clonotype with many counts. The antigen is undetermined. V was pared by 1 base and J by 2 bases, with 6 bases of the junction left unmatched. The CDR3 totals 16 residues. The germline gives CDR1 SGHTA, CDR2 FQGNSA. In TCRdb, the reads were re-called with MiXCR into one record per CDR3 protein. Altogether around 550,000 distinct CDR3 sequences are present, around 27% being singletons, with the ten largest covering less than 15%. V gene TRBV7-2 combines with J gene TRBJ2-3; 7 nucleotides agree with TRBD1. The source of this sequence is a human donor in good health (CMV status not recorded). Some clones in this sample may be carry-over from other donors' samples. Sequenced material: PBMCs. Here the CDR3 DNA reads TGTGCCAGCAGCTTAGGTGGGACAGACTCCACAGATACGCAGTATTTT. It translates to CASSLGGTDSTDTQYF.